This TCR beta chain derives from a study of blood T cell repertoires in COVID-19. On the study more broadly: The samples span acute and convalescent COVID-19 from the United States, Italy and Spain. PBMCs, B-cell-depleted T cells, or T cells were the source of the cDNA or gDNA that made up the material.

As handled by the study authors: Using reference gene primer amplification, nucleated cell counts were estimated. Profiled with immunoSEQ multiplex PCR; TCRdb holds only in-frame clones, not every one. V and J calls and clone size are given by that table; D and trimming were obtained from the DNA. The profile covers about 240,000 clones, with roughly 80% appearing a single time and 5% to 7% taken by the ten largest. Trimming cost V 1 base and J 8 bases, with 10 bases left between them. CDR3 length equals 14 residues. Germline values: CDR1 SGDLS, CDR2 YYNGEE. The rearrangement links TRBV9 to TRBJ1-6; possible D gene TRBD1, 5 bases. This TCR was sampled from a woman aged 55-70 years with active or convalescent COVID-19. Sequenced sample: peripheral blood. CDR3 DNA: TGTGCCAGCAGCGTATCGGGGGGTGATTCACCCCTCCACTTT. Amino acid sequence: CASSVSGGDSPLHF.